A single sample is the source of the 11 T cell receptor beta chains below, sequenced in a study of PD-1 blockade in classical Hodgkin lymphoma. The sample's time point: cycle 4 day 1 (C4D1), after five to seven weeks of nivolumab. Every single patient, without exception, relapsed after autologous stem cell transplantation, and brentuximab vedotin exposure varied. Method: immunoSEQ multiplex PCR; TCRdb's copy keeps in-frame clones and lacks some. The sample shows about 8,800 clones, about 82% of them seen only once. This specimen was peripheral blood mononuclear cells (PBMCs), taken before the fourth cycle of nivolumab. The source of these receptors is a human donor with classical Hodgkin lymphoma.

CDR3 sequence (DNA): TGTGCCAGCACTCCCCTCGGGGGGTTTTACAATGAGCAGTTCTTC. Its protein is CASTPLGGFYNEQFF. V is TRBV2 and J is TRBJ2-1; TRBD2 agrees at 7 bases. The CDR3 totals 15 residues. Unmatched junction bases numbered 10, after V lost 7 bases and J lost 4 bases. Looked up from germline, CDR1 is SNHLY and CDR2 is FYNNEI. The variable domain in full, with the rest retrieved from reference TRBV2 and TRBJ2-1, is EPEVTQTPSHQVTQMGQEVILRCVPISNHLYFYWYRQILGQKVEFLVSFYNNEISEKSEIFDDQFSVERPDGSNFTLKIRSTKLEDSAMYFCASTPLGGFYNEQFFGPGTRLTVL.

This chain uses TRBV5-5 with TRBJ2-6, with TRBD1 matching 8 bases. There are 18 residues in the CDR3. Germline V CDR1 and CDR2: SGHKS, YYEKEE (reference sequence). V gave up 3 bases and J gave up 0 bases; unmatched junction bases: 8. CDR3 loop: CASSWRDRWSSGANVLTF. The CDR3 nucleotides read TGTGCCAGCAGCTGGAGGGACAGGTGGAGCTCTGGGGCCAACGTCCTGACTTTC.

This clone was picked up one time. This sequence joins TRBV5-1 and TRBJ1-1; D perhaps matches TRBD1 (5 bases). This CDR3 has 15 amino acids. The germline V and J ends were trimmed by 3 bases and 3 bases, with 15 bases remaining between them. Germline V gene sequence: CDR1 SGHRS, CDR2 YFSETQ. The CDR3 loop reads CASSWSGNGDTEAFF. In nucleotides, the CDR3 is TGCGCCAGCAGCTGGTCAGGGAACGGGGACACTGAAGCTTTCTTT.

This chain joins TRBV4-2 and TRBJ2-2, with 10 bases fitting TRBD1. Trimming at V came to 10 bases and at J to 3 bases, leaving 5 bases not matched to a gene. CDR3 size: 14 residues. CDR1 and CDR2 from the germline V gene are LGHNA and YNFKEQ. CDR3 sequence (DNA): TGTGCCACCAAGGACAGGGGGGACACCGGGGAGCTGTTTTTT. This encodes CATKDRGDTGELFF.

The rearrangement links TRBV19 to TRBJ2-1, with 13 bases lining up with TRBD2. The J segment lost 11 bases and the V segment lost 2 bases, leaving 3 bases of the junction unmatched. The germline gives CDR1 LNHDA, CDR2 SQIVND (reference sequence). The CDR3 is made up of 14 amino acids. The CDR3 DNA reads TGTGCCAGTAGTATAAGGACTAGCGGGAGTAAGCAGTTCTTC. Its translation: CASSIRTSGSKQFF.

This clone was detected only a few times. The chain combines TRBV6-5 with TRBJ2-7; D ambiguous. Per germline, CDR1 MNHEY and CDR2 SVGAGI. The CDR3 sequence is 14 residues long. V gave up 5 bases and J gave up 2 bases, with 13 bases separating them. CDR3 protein: CASSKLGPTYEQYF. The CDR3 nucleotides are TGTGCCAGCAGTAAATTAGGGCCAACCTACGAGCAGTACTTC.

The V call is TRBV2, the J call TRBJ1-2, with 8 bases aligning to TRBD1. The CDR3 is 16 amino acids. Germline lookup yields CDR1 SNHLY and CDR2 FYNNEI. Trimming at V came to 4 bases and at J to 0 bases, leaving 7 bases not matched to a gene. The CDR3 loop is CASSARTGLANYGYTF. The CDR3 DNA follows: TGTGCCAGCAGTGCAAGGACAGGGTTAGCTAACTATGGCTACACCTTC.

This chain connects TRBV5-4 to TRBJ2-2, with TRBD1 matching over 7 bases. The CDR3 loop spans 13 amino acids. Germline loops: CDR1 SGHNT, CDR2 YYREEE (reference sequence). Germline trimming cut 9 bases from V and 6 bases from J; bases unmatched to any gene: 8. For the CDR3, the DNA is TGTGCCACACGGACAGGACGGGCCGGGGAGCTGTTTTTT. Its translation: CATRTGRAGELFF.

This chain joins TRBV6-5 and TRBJ2-7, with D unresolved. Trimming removed 8 bases at V and 4 bases at J, with 9 bases between. The germline V gene encodes CDR1 MNHEY and CDR2 SVGAGI. The CDR3 runs 11 residues. CDR3 in DNA: TGTGCCAGCGGACCAAATTACGAGCAGTACTTC. Protein product: CASGPNYEQYF.

The chain couples TRBV6-1 to TRBJ1-1, with no clear D. The germline V and J ends were trimmed by 4 bases and 4 bases, with 10 bases remaining between them. This CDR3 has 13 residues. Germline assignment: CDR1 MNHNS and CDR2 SASEGT. The CDR3 loop reads CASSVRVSTEAFF. In DNA, the CDR3 is TGTGCCAGCAGTGTTAGGGTTAGCACTGAAGCTTTCTTT.

The genes are TRBV5-8 and TRBJ2-3; D not certain. From germline, CDR1 is SGHTS and CDR2 YDEGEE. V was pared by 0 bases and J by 2 bases, with 7 bases between. There are 14 residues in the CDR3. The CDR3 DNA reads TGTGCCAGCAGCTTGGAGCCCCACACAGATACGCAGTATTTT. It yields the protein CASSLEPHTDTQYF.